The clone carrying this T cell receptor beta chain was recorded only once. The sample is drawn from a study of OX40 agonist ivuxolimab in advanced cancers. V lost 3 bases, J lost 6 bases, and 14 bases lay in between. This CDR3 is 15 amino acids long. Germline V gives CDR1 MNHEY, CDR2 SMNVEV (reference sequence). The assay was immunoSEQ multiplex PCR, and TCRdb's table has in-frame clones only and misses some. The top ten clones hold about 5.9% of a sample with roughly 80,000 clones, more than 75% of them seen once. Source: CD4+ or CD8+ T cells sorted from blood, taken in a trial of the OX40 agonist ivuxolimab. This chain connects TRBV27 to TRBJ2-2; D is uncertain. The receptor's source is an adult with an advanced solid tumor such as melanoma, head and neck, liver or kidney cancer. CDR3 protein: CASSLSPSRPGELFF. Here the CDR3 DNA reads TGTGCCAGCAGTTTGTCCCCTTCGCGACCCGGGGAGCTGTTTTTT.